This record looks at one TCR beta chain sequence and its context. The length of the CDR3 is 15 residues. V was clipped by 3 bases and J by 8 bases, with 16 bases between them. Germline V lookup: CDR1 MDHEN, CDR2 SYDVKM. Indicated time point: pretreatment peripheral blood. Per-patient samples, pretreatment and on-treatment, numbered 1 to 8. Generated by immunoSEQ multiplex PCR, the TCRdb table keeps only in-frame clones and is missing some. The data hold 72,000 or so clones, with around 86% observed a single time. This sample was taken from a study of PD-L1 blockade in urothelial cancer. J is TRBJ1-4 and V is TRBV28, with D uncertain. The sequencing here drew on PBMCs, taken around atezolizumab (anti-PD-L1) treatment. The clonotype comes from a man between 60 and 75 years old with urothelial cancer. Written as DNA, the CDR3 is TGTGCCAGCAGTTTGACGGGAGAAACTGGGGAAAAACTGTTTTTT. It codes for CASSLTGETGEKLFF.